The rows below give T cell receptor beta chains drawn from one sample of a study of OX40 agonist ivuxolimab in advanced cancers. The assay was immunoSEQ multiplex PCR, and TCRdb's table has in-frame clones only and misses some. The sample consists of tens of thousands of clones, about 90% of them appearing once. The source was CD4+ or CD8+ T cells sorted from blood, collected in a trial of the OX40 agonist ivuxolimab. The receptors derive from an adult with an advanced solid tumor such as melanoma, head and neck, liver or kidney cancer. CDR3s include the opening cysteine and the closing phenylalanine or tryptophan. D genes are given only for firm matches. Size is omitted from some rows. Given values are once, few, many or a class for expanded clones.

>TRBJ2-5|-|TRBV7-2|-
TGTGCCAGCAGCTTAGCCAGAGAGACCCAGTACTTC
CASSLARETQYF
>TRBJ2-3|-|TRBV6-5|TRBD2
TGTGCCACATCTCTAGCGGGAGGGGACACGCAGTATTTT
CATSLAGGDTQYF
>TRBJ2-3|-|TRBV13|TRBD2
TGTGCCAGCAGCCGTGGGACTAGCGGAACGCAGTATTTT
CASSRGTSGTQYF
>TRBJ2-7|-|TRBV6-4|-
TGTGCCAGCAGCGATATTAGGGGTCTCTACGAGCAGTACTTC
CASSDIRGLYEQYF
>TRBJ1-1|-|TRBV28|-
TGTGCCAGCAGTTTAAGGCCGCTGAACACTGAAGCTTTCTTT
CASSLRPLNTEAFF
>TRBJ1-1|once|TRBV7-6|-
TGTGCCAGCAGCTTAGTCTACGGCCCCGGTAGCACTGAAGCTTTCTTT
CASSLVYGPGSTEAFF
>TRBJ1-6|once|TRBV7-6|-
TGTGCCAGCAGCCGCAATGGGATCGGGATTCATTCACCCCTCCACTTT
CASSRNGIGIHSPLHF
>TRBJ2-7|-|TRBV6-6|-
TGTGCCAGCAGTTACTCCCCAAAGGGACATTACTACGAGCAGTACTTC
CASSYSPKGHYYEQYF
>TRBJ2-7|-|TRBV19|-
TGTGCCAGTAGTTGGCAGGAAAACTACGAGCAGTACTTC
CASSWQENYEQYF
>TRBJ2-5|medium-sized|TRBV9|TRBD2
TGTGCCAGCAGCCCGGGACTAGCGGGAGTGGGGGAGACCCAGTACTTC
CASSPGLAGVGETQYF
>TRBJ2-7|-|TRBV7-2|-
TGTGCCAGCAGCTTTTTTTCCCACGAGCAGTACTTC
CASSFFSHEQYF
>TRBJ2-5|-|TRBV13|-
TGTGCCAGCAGCCCCGACCAAGAGACCCAGTACTTC
CASSPDQETQYF
>TRBJ2-7|-|TRBV28|TRBD1
TGTGCCAGCAGTTTTTGGGGACAGGGCTCCTACGAGCAGTACTTC
CASSFWGQGSYEQYF
>TRBJ2-1|-|TRBV27|-
TGTGCCAGCAGCCCACCGACTAGGATCTATGAGCAGTTCTTC
CASSPPTRIYEQFF
>TRBJ1-4|-|TRBV6-5|-
TGTGCCAGCAGTTACGGGTACGGGTTTCGTGAAAAACTGTTTTTT
CASSYGYGFREKLFF
>TRBJ2-2|-|TRBV5-4|TRBD1
TGTGCCAGCAGCTCGACGACAGGGGTCACCGGGGAGCTGTTTTTT
CASSSTTGVTGELFF
>TRBJ2-1|-|TRBV4-1|TRBD2
TGCGCCAGCAGCCAAGATAGCGGGAGCAACTATGAGCAGTTCTTC
CASSQDSGSNYEQFF
>TRBJ2-3|medium-sized|TRBV6-1|-
TGTGCCAGCAGTGAAGGGCTGGGGAGCACAGATACGCAGTATTTT
CASSEGLGSTDTQYF
>TRBJ2-7|once|TRBV9|TRBD2
TGTGCCAGCAGCGTAGGTGATAGCGGGAGTAGGAGCTCCTACGAGCAGTACTTC
CASSVGDSGSRSSYEQYF
>TRBJ1-4|-|TRBV19|-
TGTGCCAGTAGTATGAACCAGGAAGCAACTAATGAAAAACTGTTTTTT
CASSMNQEATNEKLFF
>TRBJ2-3|once|TRBV11-2|TRBD2
TGTGCCAGCAGCAATCCGACTAGCGGGATCACAGATACGCAGTATTTT
CASSNPTSGITDTQYF
>TRBJ2-7|-|TRBV13|-
TGTGCCAGCAGCTTAAGGGGACTCAACCTAGGCGAGCAGTACTTC
CASSLRGLNLGEQYF
>TRBJ2-7|-|TRBV4-2|-
TGTGCCAGCAGCCATGGGGACATCCCGGACTACGAGCAGTACTTC
CASSHGDIPDYEQYF
>TRBJ2-7|-|TRBV7-9|TRBD1
TGTGCCAGCAGCGACCGACAGGGACCCGAGCAGTACTTC
CASSDRQGPEQYF
>TRBJ2-3|-|TRBV2|-
TGTGCCAGCAGTGGGTCGTCCGGCCCCACAGATACGCAGTATTTT
CASSGSSGPTDTQYF
>TRBJ2-1|-|TRBV2|TRBD2
TGTGCCAGCAGTGTGCTAGCGGAAAACAATGAGCAGTTCTTC
CASSVLAENNEQFF
>TRBJ1-5|-|TRBV4-1|-
TGCGCCAGCAGCCAAGTAACGACAACCGAAGCCCAGCATTTT
CASSQVTTTEAQHF
>TRBJ2-7|-|TRBV2|TRBD2
TGTGCCAGCGTAGCTGAGGCGGGAGCCCTCAACGAGCAGTACTTC
CASVAEAGALNEQYF
>TRBJ1-4|-|TRBV6-5|-
TGTGCCAGCAGTTTCATGGCAGAGGGGGAGGGTGAAAAACTGTTTTTT
CASSFMAEGEGEKLFF
>TRBJ1-2|-|TRBV5-4|TRBD1
TGTGCCAGCAGCTCTGGACAGGCGCTGAACAACTATGGCTACACCTTC
CASSSGQALNNYGYTF
>TRBJ2-1|-|TRBV9|-
TGTGCCAGCAGCGAACTACAGGTGCCCTACAATGAGCAGTTCTTC
CASSELQVPYNEQFF
>TRBJ2-2|-|TRBV14|-
TGTGCCAGCAGCCAAGAAGGGACGGAGAGGACCGGGGAGCTGTTTTTT
CASSQEGTERTGELFF
>TRBJ2-7|-|TRBV15|-
TGTGCCACCAGCCAAGAAGCCGCGGGTTCCGTCCCCTACGAGCAGTACTTC
CATSQEAAGSVPYEQYF
>TRBJ2-1|-|TRBV6-5|-
TGTGCCAGCAGCCGGTCACTAGAGTTTCATGAGCAGTTCTTC
CASSRSLEFHEQFF
>TRBJ2-5|-|TRBV7-9|-
TGTGCCAGCAGCTTCGGGGGCTCCCCTAGAGAGACCCAGTACTTC
CASSFGGSPRETQYF
>TRBJ2-7|-|TRBV9|TRBD2
TGTGCCAGCAGCTCAGGACTAGCGGACTCCTACGAGCAGTACTTC
CASSSGLADSYEQYF
>TRBJ2-3|-|TRBV6-6|-
TGTGCCAGCAGTTACACCCCCGTGCGGTCACAGTATTTT
CASSYTPVRSQYF
>TRBJ2-2|-|TRBV27|-
TGTGCCAGCAGGGGGCAAGTAGGGACCGGGGAGCTGTTTTTT
CASRGQVGTGELFF
>TRBJ2-1|-|TRBV15|-
TGTGCCACCAGCAGAGGGCGGGGCTATGAGCAGTTCTTC
CATSRGRGYEQFF
>TRBJ1-6|medium-sized|TRBV19|TRBD1
TGTGCCAGTAGTACTACAGGGGGAAATTCACCCCTCCACTTT
CASSTTGGNSPLHF
>TRBJ2-6|-|TRBV14|-
TGTGCCAGCAGCCGAAGATGGGACGAAGGGTCTGGGGCCAACGTCCTGACTTTC
CASSRRWDEGSGANVLTF
>TRBJ1-5|-|TRBV10-3|-
TGTGCCATCAGTGACTGGGCAAATCAGCCCCAGCATTTT
CAISDWANQPQHF